This T cell receptor (beta chain) was documented in a study of T cell responses to AZD1222 COVID-19 vaccine. The CDR3 is made up of 13 amino acids. The ends were cut back, 3 bases at V and 6 bases at J, with 12 bases in the middle. Per the germline V gene, CDR1 is SGHNT and CDR2 is YENEEA. On this clone itself: The antigen is undetermined.

Sequencing was performed with immunoSEQ multiplex PCR; in TCRdb, only in-frame clones are kept and a portion is missing. Altogether 53,000 or so clones are present, 85% to 90% being singletons, with the ten largest covering roughly 19%. Study findings and constraints: Possibly, clonal diversity was underestimated; donors were largely white British and included more females. Regions left unmutated in variants are reportedly the target of nearly half of spike-specific TCRs. Spike-specific TCR repertoires showed rising breadth and depth after two AZD1222 doses. Baseline serostatus was positive in only five to seven AZD1222 recipients.

The chain combines TRBV11-3 with TRBJ2-7; no firm D call. Here the sequenced sample was peripheral blood, taken on day 0 of MenACWY control vaccination. This receptor was identified in an adult in good health. Here the CDR3 reads CASSLGRNSEQYF. The CDR3 coding sequence is TGTGCCAGCAGCTTGGGCCGAAATAGCGAGCAGTACTTC. Based on the CDR3 plus reference TRBV11-3 and TRBJ2-7, the full variable domain is EAGVVQSPRYKIIEKKQPVAFWCNPISGHNTLYWYLQNLGQGPELLIRYENEEAVDDSQLPKDRFSAERLKGVDSTLKIQPAELGDSAVYLCASSLGRNSEQYFGPGTRLTVT.